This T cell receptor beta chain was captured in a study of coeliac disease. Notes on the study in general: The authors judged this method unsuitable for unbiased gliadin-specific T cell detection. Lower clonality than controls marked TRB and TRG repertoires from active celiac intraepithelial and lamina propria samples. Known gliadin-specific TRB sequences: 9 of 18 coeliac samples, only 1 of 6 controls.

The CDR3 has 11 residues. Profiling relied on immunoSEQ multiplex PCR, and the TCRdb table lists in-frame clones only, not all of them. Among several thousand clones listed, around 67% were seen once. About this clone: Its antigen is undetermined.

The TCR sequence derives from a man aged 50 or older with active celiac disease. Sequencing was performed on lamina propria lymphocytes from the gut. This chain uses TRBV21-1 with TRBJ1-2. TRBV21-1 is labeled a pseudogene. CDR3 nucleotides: TGTGCCAGCCGGGGAGCCTATGGCTACACCTTC. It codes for CASRGAYGYTF.